This TCR beta chain was retrieved from a study of shared clonotypes between healthy human individuals. Study summary: The donor group consisted of two women and three men, aged 18 to 49.

The V and J ends lost 4 bases and 6 bases respectively, with 13 bases between them. CDR1 and CDR2 (germline): SEHNR, FQNEAQ (reference sequence). The CDR3 totals 14 residues. This clone came up once. Splitting of CD4+ cells produced CD45RA+ naive and CD45RA-negative memory subsets. Assay: immunoSEQ multiplex PCR; the TCRdb copy retains only in-frame clones and omits some. The data contain approximately 1.5 million clones, 97% to 99% of them singletons. This clonotype was obtained from a man aged 25 to 40 in good health. The chain uses TRBV7-9 and TRBJ2-1, with D perhaps matching TRBD2 (5 bases). Sequenced: naive CD4+ T cells sorted from blood. The subset here: CD45RA+ positively selected. Here the CDR3 DNA reads TGTGCCAGCAGCTCCTTCGGGATCAGCAATGAGCAGTTCTTC. Protein: CASSSFGISNEQFF.